This T cell receptor (beta chain) emerged from a study of T cells in Graves' hyperthyroidism and ophthalmopathy. The V segment lost 6 bases and the J segment 7 bases; nucleotides outside the gene matches: 12. In germline, CDR1 is KGHSH, CDR2 LQKENI. This CDR3 has 14 residues. This clonotype came up many times. Its antigen is currently unknown. The blood sample predates any ophthalmopathy symptoms, coming from first hyperthyroidism diagnosis. The PBMCs had their origin in roughly 10 ml of fresh peripheral blood. Overall study findings and caveats: Ophthalmopathy and stable hyperthyroidism were told apart by a 13 V-J model. Most clonotypes expanded in the thyroid (above 0.001) were also present in blood.

It was RNA transcripts that yielded the amplified TCR beta CDR3 regions. The HTBI primer set was used in a first-round RT-PCR of the TCR CDR3. TCRdb redid the calling of the multiplex PCR reads with MiXCR, one entry per CDR3 protein. This sample carries some 400,000 distinct CDR3 sequences, roughly 12% of them seen once, and the ten largest clones take 20%. V and J are TRBV18 and TRBJ2-7; 7 nucleotides agree with TRBD1. Sequenced sample: blood. The TCR was taken from a man in his thirties or forties with Graves' hyperthyroidism that later progressed to Graves' ophthalmopathy. Written as DNA, the CDR3 is TGTGCCAGCTCTCCAAGGACAGGAACGGGTGAGCAGTACTTC. This sequence encodes CASSPRTGTGEQYF. Full variable domain (remainder filled in from reference TRBV18 and TRBJ2-7): NAGVMQNPRHLVRRRGQEARLRCSPMKGHSHVYWYRQLPEEGLKFMVYLQKENIIDESGMPKERFSAEFPKEGPSILRIQQVVRGDSAAYFCASSPRTGTGEQYFGPGTRLTVT.